This T cell receptor (beta chain) derives from a study of T cell repertoires in cytomegalovirus infection. Turning to the study itself: In public TCR beta signatures, there were indications of both CMV infection and matching HLA type.

As regards this clonotype: Its target is not known.

TCRdb reprocessed the reads with MiXCR, giving one entry per CDR3 protein. The top ten hold around 46% of the sample, which has some 500,000 distinct CDR3 sequences, over 35% seen once. The receptor was derived from a human donor in good health (CMV status not recorded). Some clones in this sample may be carry-over from other donors' samples. Specimen: cultured PBMCs, collected from culture after CMV antigen stimulation.

Here the CDR3 DNA reads TGTGCCAGCAGCCTAAGCGGGGCGTATGAGCAGTTCTTC. Translating it yields CASSLSGAYEQFF. The chain joins TRBV7-8 to TRBJ2-1; 7 bases match TRBD2. From germline, CDR1 is SGHVS and CDR2 FQNEAQ. Trimming removed 5 bases from V and 8 bases from J; junction bases left unmatched: 6. This CDR3 is 13 amino acids long.